The 21 T cell receptor beta chains below come from one sample, sequenced in a study of cytomegalovirus exposure and HLA in healthy donors. The PCR made use of 60 Vbeta and 13 Jbeta primers. TCRdb's copy holds only in-frame clones and misses some; the assay was immunoSEQ multiplex PCR. The profile shows 60,000 to 75,000 clones, 75% to 90% of them singletons. The sequencing sample was made of PBMCs. The source of these receptors is a young woman in good health and CMV-seropositive.

V is TRBV5-1 and J is TRBJ2-1; 7 positions agree with TRBD2. This CDR3 is 14 amino acids long. Germline assignment: CDR1 SGHRS and CDR2 YFSETQ. Trimming took 2 bases from V and 4 from J; bases not matched to a gene: 3. The CDR3 reads CASSFGGGYNEQFF. As DNA, the CDR3 is TGCGCCAGCAGCTTTGGGGGGGGATACAATGAGCAGTTCTTC.

The gene calls are TRBV18 and TRBJ1-1; D might be TRBD1 (5 bases). V lost 2 bases and J lost 0, with 16 bases in between. Germline-derived CDR1 and CDR2 are KGHSH and LQKENI. The CDR3 is 17 residues long. The CDR3 here is CASSPYAGRTMNTEAFF. As DNA, the CDR3 is TGTGCCAGCTCACCATACGCGGGACGGACCATGAACACTGAAGCTTTCTTT.

This clone was picked up one time. The V and J genes are TRBV6-1 and TRBJ2-7; TRBD2 agrees at 9 bases. The junction had 4 bases not matched to a gene; V was cut back by 4 bases and J by 3 bases. The CDR3 contains 14 residues. Looked up from germline, CDR1 is MNHNS and CDR2 is SASEGT. In DNA form, the CDR3 reads TGTGCCAGCAGTGGGCTAGCGGGGAACTACGAGCAGTACTTC. It encodes CASSGLAGNYEQYF.

A single count supports this clone. The chain has TRBV9 and TRBJ2-2, with 11 bases that match TRBD2. Germline values: CDR1 SGDLS, CDR2 YYNGEE. V lost 0 bases to trimming and J lost 6 bases; unmatched junction nucleotides: 7. This CDR3 is built from 17 residues. The CDR3 spells CASSVESGSGRAGELFF. CDR3 nucleotides: TGTGCCAGCAGCGTAGAGTCGGGTAGCGGGAGGGCCGGGGAGCTGTTTTTT.

This clone was seen a few times. The chain uses TRBV28 and TRBJ2-1; TRBD1 might be the D (5 bases). Germline V gene lookup returns CDR1 MDHEN and CDR2 SYDVKM. The CDR3 covers 14 residues. V was cut by 3 bases and J by 6 bases, with 12 bases left in between. CDR3 in amino acids: CASSFSRALNEQFF. CDR3 coding DNA: TGTGCCAGCAGTTTCTCCAGGGCTCTCAATGAGCAGTTCTTC.

In this sample, this clone turned up a few times. The chain joins TRBV6-4 to TRBJ2-3; 11 positions match TRBD2. Germline V lookup: CDR1 MRHNA, CDR2 SNTAGT. Unmatched junction bases numbered 3, after V lost 5 bases and J lost 5 bases. The CDR3 contains 14 residues. The CDR3 DNA is TGTGCCAGCAGTTCTCTAGCGGGAGGAGATACGCAGTATTTT. It encodes CASSSLAGGDTQYF.

The V call is TRBV5-6, the J call TRBJ1-5, with D possibly being TRBD1 (5 bases). V was trimmed by 0 bases and J by 3 bases, leaving 16 bases between them. The CDR3 spans 17 residues. The germline CDR1 and CDR2 sequences are SGHDT and YYEEEE. As DNA, the CDR3 is TGTGCCAGCAGCTTGGGGTCCCGGGGGGGGAACAATCAGCCCCAGCATTTT. The encoded protein is CASSLGSRGGNNQPQHF.

This clone was recorded once. V usage is TRBV30 and J usage is TRBJ1-3; no definite D call. The CDR3 totals 15 residues. The V end lost 1 base, the J end lost 1 base, and 11 bases lay between the germline ends. CDR1 GTSNPN and CDR2 SVGIG come from the germline V gene (reference sequence). CDR3 sequence reads: CAWSAGLGSGNTIYF. Written as DNA, the CDR3 is TGTGCCTGGAGTGCGGGTCTCGGGTCTGGAAACACCATATATTTT.

This clone was recorded once. The J gene is TRBJ2-1, the V gene TRBV5-1; TRBD2 matches at 8 bases. V shed 4 bases and J 8 bases; nucleotides not matched to a gene: 17. This CDR3 spans 17 amino acids. From germline, CDR1 is SGHRS and CDR2 YFSETQ. CDR3 loop: CASSPTFGAGGAHEQFF. The CDR3 DNA sequence: TGCGCCAGCAGCCCCACTTTTGGGGCGGGAGGTGCCCATGAGCAGTTCTTC.

CDR3 nucleotides: TGTGCCAGCAGCCCCCGGGGGGGGGCGAGCACAGATACGCAGTATTTT. Amino acids: CASSPRGGASTDTQYF. The chain has TRBV5-5 and TRBJ2-3; TRBD2 agrees at 8 bases. Germline V gene sequence: CDR1 SGHKS, CDR2 YYEKEE (reference sequence). J gave up 0 bases and V 4 bases, and 7 bases lay outside the gene matches. There are 16 residues in the CDR3.

This clone was seen only once. This chain links TRBV27 with TRBJ2-7; weak D call: TRBD1 (8 bases). V was pared by 6 bases and J by 4 bases, with 16 bases between. CDR1 is MNHEY, CDR2 SMNVEV, per germline (reference sequence). This CDR3 has 14 amino acids. CDR3 in DNA: TGTGCCAGCAGCCCGACAGGGGAGGGTTACGAGCAGTACTTC. As protein: CASSPTGEGYEQYF.

Only one count was recorded for this clone. This rearrangement joins TRBV10-3 to TRBJ2-1; 9 bases agree with TRBD2. Germline trimming cut 9 bases from V and 7 bases from J; bases unmatched to any gene: 13. This CDR3 comprises 15 residues. Germline lookup yields CDR1 ENHRY and CDR2 SYGVKD. The CDR3 coding sequence is TGTGCCATATCTGGAGCGGGAGGAATGGGGAATGAGCAGTTCTTC. This gives the protein CAISGAGGMGNEQFF.

The chain couples TRBV6-5 to TRBJ1-4; D is undetermined. CDR3 size: 14 residues. Trimming took off 5 bases at V and 0 bases at J, with 7 bases between the two ends. The germline gives CDR1 MNHEY, CDR2 SVGAGI. In DNA, the CDR3 is TGTGCCAGCAGTCCGACACCAACTAATGAAAAACTGTTTTTT. Translating gives CASSPTPTNEKLFF.

This chain links TRBV5-1 with TRBJ2-1, with 12 positions matching TRBD2. V lost 4 bases, J lost 5 bases, and 4 bases stayed unmatched. CDR3 length: 15 residues. CDR1 is SGHRS and CDR2 is YFSETQ in the germline V gene. The chain's CDR3 is CASSQTSGSHNEQFF. CDR3 DNA: TGCGCCAGCAGCCAGACTAGCGGGAGCCACAATGAGCAGTTCTTC.

The chain combines TRBV28 with TRBJ2-3, with D unresolved. Germline CDR1 and CDR2: MDHEN and SYDVKM. V was shortened by 4 bases and J by 2 bases, with 10 bases between the two germline ends. CDR3 length equals 14 residues. The CDR3: CASSWSVSTDTQYF. CDR3 sequence (DNA): TGTGCCAGCAGTTGGAGCGTCTCCACAGATACGCAGTATTTT.

The rearrangement uses TRBV6-6 and TRBJ2-5, with D maybe TRBD2 (5 bases). The CDR3 runs to 11 residues. Trimming pared 8 bases from V and 5 bases from J, leaving 9 bases between. The V gene's germline CDR1 is MNHNY and CDR2 SVGAGI (reference sequence). CDR3 region: CASGSGETQYF. CDR3 DNA: TGTGCCAGCGGTTCGGGGGAGACCCAGTACTTC.

The rearrangement uses TRBV14 and TRBJ1-5, with 8 bases matching TRBD1. This CDR3 region has 21 residues. Germline CDR1 reads SGHDN; CDR2 reads FVKESK. J gave up 1 base and V 0 bases, and 17 bases lay outside the gene matches. The CDR3: CASSQDNFSPGGWGSNQPQHF. CDR3 in DNA: TGTGCCAGCAGCCAAGATAATTTTTCCCCAGGGGGCTGGGGAAGCAATCAGCCCCAGCATTTT.

The V gene is TRBV21-1, the J gene TRBJ2-2; the table assigns TRBD2, which was not confirmed against the DNA. TRBV21-1 is a pseudogene. The CDR3 is 16 residues long. The CDR3 sequence is CASSKLGREQGGELFF. The CDR3 region has the DNA TGTGCCAGCAGCAAACTGGGTCGGGAGCAGGGCGGGGAGCTGTTTTTT.

The J gene is TRBJ1-1, the V gene TRBV5-1, with TRBD1 as a possible D gene (6 bases). Trimming cost V 1 base and J 1 base, with 11 bases left between them. Germline CDR1 is SGHRS and CDR2 is YFSETQ. This CDR3 has 15 residues. CDR3 in amino acids: CASSLSGVKNTEAFF. Here the CDR3 DNA reads TGCGCCAGCAGCTTGTCAGGGGTTAAGAACACTGAAGCTTTCTTT.

CDR3 sequence: CASSLGRGLYGYTF. The CDR3 DNA follows: TGCGCCAGCAGCTTGGGACGAGGGCTCTATGGCTACACCTTC. The genes are TRBV5-1 and TRBJ1-2; no reliable D call. The CDR3 has 14 amino acids. V was shortened by 0 bases and J by 4 bases, with 10 bases between the two germline ends. In germline, CDR1 is SGHRS, CDR2 YFSETQ. Full variable domain (remainder filled in from reference TRBV5-1 and TRBJ1-2): KAGVTQTPRYLIKTRGQQVTLSCSPISGHRSVSWYQQTPGQGLQFLFEYFSETQRNKGNFPGRFSGRQFSNSRSEMNVSTLELGDSALYLCASSLGRGLYGYTFGSGTRLTVV.

The chain uses TRBV25-1 and TRBJ2-5; D remains unclear. Per the germline V gene, CDR1 is MGHDK and CDR2 is SYGVNS. The CDR3 is 11 residues long. The V gene lost 5 bases and the J gene lost 5 bases, with 6 bases spanning the gap. Here the CDR3 reads CASSFRETQYF. The CDR3 region has the DNA TGTGCCAGCAGTTTTCGTGAGACCCAGTACTTC. Looking up the rest from reference TRBV25-1 and TRBJ2-5 gives the full variable domain: EADIYQTPRYLVIGTGKKITLECSQTMGHDKMYWYQQDPGMELHLIHYSYGVNSTEKGDLSSESTVSRIRTEHFPLTLESARPSHTSQYLCASSFRETQYFGPGTRLLVL.